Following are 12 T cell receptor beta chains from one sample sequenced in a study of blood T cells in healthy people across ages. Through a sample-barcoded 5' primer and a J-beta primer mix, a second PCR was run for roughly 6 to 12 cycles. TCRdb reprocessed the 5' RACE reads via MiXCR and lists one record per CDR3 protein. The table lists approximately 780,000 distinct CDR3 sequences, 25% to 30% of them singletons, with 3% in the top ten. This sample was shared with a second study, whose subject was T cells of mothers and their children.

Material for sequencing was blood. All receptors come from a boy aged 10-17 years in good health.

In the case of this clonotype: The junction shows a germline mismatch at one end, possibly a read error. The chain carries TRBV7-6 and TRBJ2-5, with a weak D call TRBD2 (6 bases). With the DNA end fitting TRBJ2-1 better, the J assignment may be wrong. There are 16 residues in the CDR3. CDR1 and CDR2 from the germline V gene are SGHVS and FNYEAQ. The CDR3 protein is CASGLARRDRYNEQFF. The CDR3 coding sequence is TGTGCCAGCGGCTTAGCGCGGAGGGACCGGTACAATGAGCAGTTCTTC.

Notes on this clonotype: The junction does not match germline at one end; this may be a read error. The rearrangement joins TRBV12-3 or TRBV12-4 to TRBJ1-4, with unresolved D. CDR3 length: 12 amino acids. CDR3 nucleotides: TGTGCCACCGGGCAGGTTAATGAAAACCTGTTTTTT. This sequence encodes CATGQVNENLFF.

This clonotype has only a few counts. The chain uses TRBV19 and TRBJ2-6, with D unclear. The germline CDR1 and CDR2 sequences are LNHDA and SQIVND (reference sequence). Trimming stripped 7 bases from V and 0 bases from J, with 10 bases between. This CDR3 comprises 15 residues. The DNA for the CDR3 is TGTGCCAGTACTGCCCCCGGCTCTGGGGCCAACGTCCTGACTTTC. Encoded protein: CASTAPGSGANVLTF.

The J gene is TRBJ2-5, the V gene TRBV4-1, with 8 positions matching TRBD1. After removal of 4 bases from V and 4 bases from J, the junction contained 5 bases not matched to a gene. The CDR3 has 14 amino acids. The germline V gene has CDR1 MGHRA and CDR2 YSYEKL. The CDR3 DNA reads TGCGCCAGCAGCCGGGCTACAGGGGGAGAGACCCAGTACTTC. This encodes CASSRATGGETQYF.

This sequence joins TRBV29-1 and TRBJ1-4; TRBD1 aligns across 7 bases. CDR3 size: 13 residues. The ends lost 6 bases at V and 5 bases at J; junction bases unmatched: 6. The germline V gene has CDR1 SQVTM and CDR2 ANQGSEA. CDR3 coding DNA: TGCAGCGTGCCCGGGACAGACAATGAAAAACTGTTTTTT. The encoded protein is CSVPGTDNEKLFF. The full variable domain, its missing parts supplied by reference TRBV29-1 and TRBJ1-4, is SAVISQKPSRDICQRGTSLTIQCQVDSQVTMMFWYRQQPGQSLTLIATANQGSEATYESGFVIDKFPISRPNLTFSTLTVSNMSPEDSSIYLCSVPGTDNEKLFFGSGTQLSVL.

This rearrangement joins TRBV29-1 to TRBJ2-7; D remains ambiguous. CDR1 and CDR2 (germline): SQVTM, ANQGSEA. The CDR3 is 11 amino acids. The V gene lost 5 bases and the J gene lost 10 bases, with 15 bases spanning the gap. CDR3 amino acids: CSVIQDRIQYF. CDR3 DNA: TGCAGCGTTATCCAAGACCGGATACAGTACTTC.

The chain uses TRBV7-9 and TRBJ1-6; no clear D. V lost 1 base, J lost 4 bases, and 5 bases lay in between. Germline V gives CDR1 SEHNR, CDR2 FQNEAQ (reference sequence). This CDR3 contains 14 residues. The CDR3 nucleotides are TGTGCCAGCAGCTTAGTTGGGTATAATTCACCCCTCCACTTT. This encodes CASSLVGYNSPLHF.

The CDR3 here is CASSPRPRGGELFF. For the CDR3, the DNA is TGTGCCAGCAGCCCCCGACCTCGGGGAGGGGAGCTGTTTTTT. This chain links TRBV3-1 with TRBJ2-2; tentative D call: TRBD2 (5 bases). The CDR3 loop spans 14 amino acids. Germline V gene lookup returns CDR1 LGHDT and CDR2 YNNKEL (reference sequence). Trimming removed 4 bases at V and 8 bases at J, with 14 bases between. The variable domain in full, completed from reference TRBV3-1 and TRBJ2-2, reads DTAVSQTPKYLVTQMGNDKSIKCEQNLGHDTMYWYKQDSKKFLKIMFSYNNKELIINETVPNRFSPKSPDKAHLNLHINSLELGDSAVYFCASSPRPRGGELFFGEGSRLTVL.

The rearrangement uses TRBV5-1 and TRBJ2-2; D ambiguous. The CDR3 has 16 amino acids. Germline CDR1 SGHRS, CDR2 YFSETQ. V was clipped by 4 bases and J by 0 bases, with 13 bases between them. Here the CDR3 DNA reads TGCGCCAGCAGCGGACCGGGTGCCGCGAACACCGGGGAGCTGTTTTTT. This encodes CASSGPGAANTGELFF.

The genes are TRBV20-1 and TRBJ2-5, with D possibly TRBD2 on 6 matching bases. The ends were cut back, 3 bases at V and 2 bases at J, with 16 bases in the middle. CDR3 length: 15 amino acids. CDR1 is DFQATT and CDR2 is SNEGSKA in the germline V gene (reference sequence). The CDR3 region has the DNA TGCAGTGCTAGTGGTACGGCTAGCGAACAAGAGACCCAGTACTTC. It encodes CSASGTASEQETQYF.

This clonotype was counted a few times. The CDR3 protein is CASSPPHAGGRDTQYF. The CDR3 DNA follows: TGTGCCAGCAGCCCCCCACATGCGGGGGGGAGAGATACGCAGTATTTT. The chain links TRBV28 to TRBJ2-3, with 9 bases identical to TRBD2. J gave up 5 bases and V 6 bases, and 12 bases lay outside the gene matches. This CDR3 is 16 amino acids long. Germline V gene data show CDR1 as MDHEN and CDR2 as SYDVKM.

Here the CDR3 DNA reads TGTGCCAGCAGTCCCAGCGGCCCTTTTGGGGGCTACACCTTC. Its translation: CASSPSGPFGGYTF. The V call is TRBV12-3 or TRBV12-4, the J call TRBJ1-2; no definite D call. V dropped 5 bases and J dropped 8 bases, with 18 bases sitting between them. The CDR3 loop spans 14 amino acids.